A single sample is the source of the 11 T cell receptor beta chains below, sequenced in a study of blood T cells in healthy people across ages. For the second PCR, which ran for about 6 to 12 cycles, a sample-barcoded 5' primer and a J-beta primer mix were used. TCRdb called the 5' RACE reads again in MiXCR, with one record for every CDR3 protein. This sample has roughly 900,000 distinct CDR3 sequences, with more than 25% found just once. Specimen: blood. The origin of the receptors is an elderly woman in good health.

This clonotype was observed at least ten times. The rearrangement links TRBV20-1 to TRBJ2-3; 7 bases are a match to TRBD1. V gave up 2 bases and J gave up 2 bases; unmatched junction bases: 10. The CDR3 spans 16 residues. Germline assignment: CDR1 DFQATT and CDR2 SNEGSKA (reference sequence). CDR3 bases: TGCAGTGCTAGAAGACAGGGTCCCAATTCCACAGATACGCAGTATTTT. Residues: CSARRQGPNSTDTQYF.

This clonotype was picked up a small number of times. The chain employs TRBV27 and TRBJ2-1; D may be TRBD1 or TRBD2 (5 bases each). The CDR3 is 17 amino acids. V was trimmed by 3 bases and J by 6 bases, leaving 21 bases between them. Germline CDR1 reads MNHEY; CDR2 reads SMNVEV (reference sequence). The CDR3 DNA follows: TGTGCCAGCAGTTTCGGGATTCAAGACAGCCTATTCAATGAGCAGTTCTTC. Translating gives CASSFGIQDSLFNEQFF.

The table lists this clonotype with a count of one. This sequence joins TRBV6-1 and TRBJ2-5; the match to TRBD2 covers 15 bases. Germline V lookup: CDR1 MNHNS, CDR2 SASEGT. V lost 6 bases to trimming and J lost 7 bases; unmatched junction nucleotides: 12. The CDR3 length is 17 residues. CDR3 amino acids: CASSPRQLGLAGGTQYF. DNA of the CDR3: TGTGCCAGCAGCCCAAGACAACTGGGACTAGCGGGAGGGACCCAGTACTTC.

There are many counts of this clonotype. The rearrangement joins TRBV29-1 to TRBJ1-5; a weak D match, TRBD1 (5 bases). V lost 6 bases and J lost 3, with 15 bases in between. CDR3 length: 14 amino acids. The germline V gene encodes CDR1 SQVTM and CDR2 ANQGSEA. In DNA form, the CDR3 reads TGCAGCGTACAGATCGGGGGTAACAATCAGCCCCAGCATTTT. This sequence encodes CSVQIGGNNQPQHF.

This clonotype was counted at least ten times. The J gene is TRBJ2-1, the V gene TRBV12-3 or TRBV12-4, with 7 positions matching TRBD2. The CDR3 covers 15 residues. V trimming: 3 bases; J trimming: 2 bases; junction bases outside the gene matches: 4. CDR3 in amino acids: CASSFISGPYNEQFF. CDR3 nucleotide sequence: TGTGCCAGCAGTTTTATTAGCGGGCCCTACAATGAGCAGTTCTTC.

A note on this clonotype: Just one base apart from a much larger clone, this may be a read error. The chain carries TRBV29-1 and TRBJ1-2; D uncertain. Germline loops: CDR1 SQVTM, CDR2 ANQGSEA. Trimming left V 7 bases short and J 4 bases short, with 13 bases between. The CDR3 is made up of 12 amino acids. The CDR3 protein is CSGEASPYGYTF. In nucleotides, the CDR3 is TGCAGCGGTGAGGCCAGCCCCTATGGCTACACCTTC.

This clonotype was detected a few times. This could be a read error, since a much larger clone is one nucleotide away. V is TRBV25-1 and J is TRBJ2-4, with 8 bases fitting TRBD1. This CDR3 spans 14 amino acids. Germline V gene lookup returns CDR1 MGHDK and CDR2 SYGVNS. V dropped 4 bases and J dropped 8; count of bases not matched to a gene: 7. CDR3 protein: CASSASGGRDIQYF. CDR3 DNA sequence: TGTGCCAGCAGTGCTTCAGGGGGCCGTGACATTCAGTACTTC. Based on the CDR3 plus reference TRBV25-1 and TRBJ2-4, the full variable domain is EADIYQTPRYLVIGTGKKITLECSQTMGHDKMYWYQQDPGMELHLIHYSYGVNSTEKGDLSSESTVSRIRTEHFPLTLESARPSHTSQYLCASSASGGRDIQYFGAGTRLSVL.

The sample holds a few counts of this clonotype. A much larger clone differs by one base, so this may be a read error. The rearrangement joins TRBV24-1 to TRBJ2-7, with D tentatively TRBD1 (5 bases). Trimming stripped 2 bases from V and 7 bases from J, with 17 bases between. The germline V gene has CDR1 KGHDR and CDR2 SFDVKD. The CDR3 has 15 amino acids. The DNA of the CDR3 is TGTGCCACCAGTGATTCTTATCAGGGTATCAATGAGCAGTACTTC. Its translation: CATSDSYQGINEQYF.

Worth noting for this clonotype: A much larger clone lies a single base off, so this may be a read error. This chain connects TRBV5-1 to TRBJ2-7, with 10 nucleotides matching TRBD1. V lost 4 bases and J lost 7; bases outside the gene matches: 14. Germline V gene sequence: CDR1 SGHRS, CDR2 YFSETQ. This CDR3 is 16 amino acids long. The CDR3 spells CASSTPGTGVHGEQYF. For the CDR3, the DNA is TGCGCCAGCAGCACCCCCGGGACAGGGGTTCACGGTGAGCAGTACTTC.

The chain joins TRBV4-3 to TRBJ2-3; TRBD2 matches 9 bases. The J segment lost 4 bases and the V segment lost 0 bases, leaving 5 bases of the junction unmatched. CDR1 and CDR2 from the germline V gene are LGHNA and YSLEER. This CDR3 has 16 residues. CDR3 sequence: CASSQDETSGSDTQYF. In nucleotides, the CDR3 is TGCGCCAGCAGCCAAGATGAGACTAGCGGATCAGATACGCAGTATTTT.

This clonotype was seen many times. The V and J genes are TRBV7-9 and TRBJ1-1, with D possibly being TRBD1 (6 bases). Trimming left V 4 bases short and J 0 bases short, with 15 bases between. The CDR3 is 16 residues long. Germline CDR1 is SEHNR and CDR2 is FQNEAQ (reference sequence). The DNA for the CDR3 is TGTGCCAGCAGCTCCCCGGGGGCACAGTTGAACACTGAAGCTTTCTTT. Translation gives CASSSPGAQLNTEAFF.